This T cell receptor (beta chain) is from a study of technical replicates of blood from several donors. V lost 3 bases to trimming and J lost 5 bases; unmatched junction nucleotides: 7. The germline gives CDR1 KGHSH, CDR2 LQKENI. The CDR3 runs to 15 residues. Measured with immunoSEQ multiplex PCR; TCRdb has only the in-frame clones, and not every one. The sample carries some 13,000 clones, 65% to 85% recorded once. The TCR originated in a human donor in good health. The sample consisted of PBMCs. J is TRBJ2-1 and V is TRBV18; 7 bases line up with TRBD2. CDR3 region: CASSPGGSDNNEQFF. The CDR3 DNA reads TGTGCCAGCTCACCGGGAGGGAGCGACAACAATGAGCAGTTCTTC.